Presented here are 21 T cell receptor beta chains from one specimen sequenced in a study of cytomegalovirus exposure and HLA in healthy donors. Primers for the PCR totalled 60 Vbeta and 13 Jbeta. Only in-frame clones appear in the TCRdb table, and some are missing; sequencing was by immunoSEQ multiplex PCR. Here the sample spans about 98,000 clones, about 81% being singletons. The sample comprised PBMCs. These receptors all stem from a middle-aged man in good health and CMV-seronegative.

The chain employs TRBV19 and TRBJ2-3; D is ambiguous. This CDR3 is built from 13 residues. V was trimmed by 0 bases and J by 4 bases, leaving 5 bases between them. From germline, CDR1 is LNHDA and CDR2 SQIVND (reference sequence). CDR3: CASSIDRADTQYF. For the CDR3, the DNA is TGTGCCAGTAGTATAGATCGGGCAGATACGCAGTATTTT. The full variable domain, in which reference TRBV19 and TRBJ2-3 provide the parts outside the CDR3, is DGGITQSPKYLFRKEGQNVTLSCEQNLNHDAMYWYRQDPGQGLRLIYYSQIVNDFQKGDIAEGYSVSREKKESFPLTVTSAQKNPTAFYLCASSIDRADTQYFGPGTRLTVL.

This sequence joins TRBV27 and TRBJ2-6, with a tentative D call TRBD2 (5 bases). CDR3 length: 14 amino acids. The germline CDR1 and CDR2 sequences are MNHEY and SMNVEV (reference sequence). Trimming removed 7 bases at V and 4 bases at J, with 11 bases between. CDR3 in amino acids: CASTRRWGANVLTF. The CDR3 DNA is TGTGCCAGCACCCGGAGGTGGGGGGCCAACGTCCTGACTTTC.

The rearrangement links TRBV28 to TRBJ2-3, with D possibly being TRBD2 (6 bases). This CDR3 is 12 amino acids long. Germline assignment: CDR1 MDHEN and CDR2 SYDVKM. Deletions cut 8 bases from V and 2 bases from J, with 8 bases between. The CDR3, as DNA: TGTGCCAGCTGGGGGGACACAGATACGCAGTATTTT. Translation gives CASWGDTDTQYF. Full variable domain (remainder filled in from reference TRBV28 and TRBJ2-3): DVKVTQSSRYLVKRTGEKVFLECVQDMDHENMFWYRQDPGLGLRLIYFSYDVKMKEKGDIPEGYSVSREKKERFSLILESASTNQTSMYLCASWGDTDTQYFGPGTRLTVL.

The chain has TRBV6-5 and TRBJ1-1; D possibly corresponds to TRBD1 (6 bases). Germline V gene lookup returns CDR1 MNHEY and CDR2 SVGAGI. Trimming pared 6 bases from V and 0 bases from J, leaving 11 bases between. The length of the CDR3 is 14 residues. The CDR3 region is CASSQGTLNTEAFF. DNA of the CDR3: TGTGCCAGCAGCCAAGGGACACTGAACACTGAAGCTTTCTTT.

This clone was observed a few times. This rearrangement joins TRBV7-6 to TRBJ2-1; TRBD2 might be the D (7 bases). Trimming removed 1 base at V and 7 bases at J, with 17 bases between. The germline CDR1 and CDR2 sequences are SGHVS and FNYEAQ. The CDR3 is 16 residues long. CDR3: CASSLEGGRRGNEQFF. CDR3 nucleotide sequence: TGTGCCAGCAGCTTAGAGGGGGGGCGAAGGGGGAATGAGCAGTTCTTC.

CDR3 amino acids: CASSEFRDTDGYTF. The DNA for the CDR3 is TGTGCCAGCAGTGAATTCAGGGATACCGATGGCTACACCTTC. V and J are TRBV2 and TRBJ1-2, with D possibly matching TRBD1 (5 bases). V was shortened by 2 bases and J by 6 bases, with 13 bases between the two germline ends. The CDR3 consists of 14 residues. CDR1 SNHLY and CDR2 FYNNEI come from the germline V gene.

The gene calls are TRBV9 and TRBJ2-5; 9 positions agree with TRBD2. Looked up from germline, CDR1 is SGDLS and CDR2 is YYNGEE. The CDR3 has 14 amino acids. The V segment lost 3 bases and the J segment 4 bases; nucleotides outside the gene matches: 4. The CDR3 sequence: CASSGRGGAETQYF. CDR3 sequence (DNA): TGTGCCAGCAGCGGCCGCGGGGGGGCAGAGACCCAGTACTTC. Full variable domain (outside the CDR3, taken from reference TRBV9 and TRBJ2-5): DSGVTQTPKHLITATGQRVTLRCSPRSGDLSVYWYQQSLDQGLQFLIQYYNGEERAKGNILERFSAQQFPDLHSELNLSSLELGDSALYFCASSGRGGAETQYFGPGTRLLVL.

This clone was observed a single time. The J gene is TRBJ1-1, the V gene TRBV7-8, with D perhaps matching TRBD1 (5 bases). The V gene's germline CDR1 is SGHVS and CDR2 FQNEAQ. The CDR3 runs 13 residues. Trimming took 5 bases from V and 8 from J, leaving 15 bases between them. CDR3 sequence reads: CASSLLGTSEAFF. The CDR3 DNA sequence: TGTGCCAGCAGCCTACTGGGGACTTCAGAAGCTTTCTTT.

The V and J genes are TRBV18 and TRBJ2-7, with 7 bases matching TRBD2. The CDR3 length is 16 residues. V lost 5 bases to trimming and J lost 0 bases; unmatched junction nucleotides: 10. Germline V lookup: CDR1 KGHSH, CDR2 LQKENI. The CDR3 coding sequence is TGTGCCAGCTCAACGGGGGGACTACTGAGCTCCTACGAGCAGTACTTC. This gives the protein CASSTGGLLSSYEQYF.

V gene TRBV19 combines with J gene TRBJ2-5; 7 bases fit TRBD1. In germline, CDR1 is LNHDA, CDR2 SQIVND (reference sequence). V lost 3 bases to trimming and J lost 1 base; unmatched junction nucleotides: 8. The CDR3 runs to 16 residues. In DNA form, the CDR3 reads TGTGCCAGTAGTATCCCCGGGACAGCCAGCCAAGAGACCCAGTACTTC. The encoded protein is CASSIPGTASQETQYF.

V and J are TRBV2 and TRBJ1-5; perhaps TRBD1 as D (5 bases). V shed 5 bases and J shed 2 bases, with 13 bases lying between them. Looked up from germline, CDR1 is SNHLY and CDR2 is FYNNEI. The CDR3 covers 15 residues. The CDR3 region is CASSQTGVGNQPQHF. The CDR3 DNA reads TGTGCCAGCAGTCAAACGGGGGTTGGCAATCAGCCCCAGCATTTT. Based on the CDR3 plus reference TRBV2 and TRBJ1-5, the full variable domain is EPEVTQTPSHQVTQMGQEVILRCVPISNHLYFYWYRQILGQKVEFLVSFYNNEISEKSEIFDDQFSVERPDGSNFTLKIRSTKLEDSAMYFCASSQTGVGNQPQHFGDGTRLSIL.

The chain is built from TRBV25-1 and TRBJ2-1, with TRBD1 matching 7 bases. J gave up 7 bases and V 4 bases, and 10 bases lay outside the gene matches. Germline lookup yields CDR1 MGHDK and CDR2 SYGVNS. This CDR3 contains 15 residues. The CDR3 region has the DNA TGTGCCAGCAGTGCCCGACAGGGATCGGGGAATGAGCAGTTCTTC. Translated, it gives CASSARQGSGNEQFF.

As DNA, the CDR3 is TGTGCCAGCAGCACTGGGACTAGCGGGGGGAATGAGCAGTTCTTC. Protein product: CASSTGTSGGNEQFF. This chain links TRBV7-3 with TRBJ2-1; 15 bases match TRBD2. Germline loops: CDR1 SGHTA, CDR2 FQGTGA. The V segment lost 5 bases and the J segment 7 bases; nucleotides outside the gene matches: 3. The CDR3 spans 15 residues.

This chain joins TRBV7-3 and TRBJ2-3; TRBD2 is a possible D gene (6 bases). V dropped 1 base and J dropped 2 bases, with 16 bases sitting between them. Germline values: CDR1 SGHTA, CDR2 FQGTGA. CDR3 length equals 17 residues. The CDR3 bases are TGTGCCAGCAGCTTAATCTCTAGCGCTTCGGACACAGATACGCAGTATTTT. It specifies CASSLISSASDTDTQYF.

CDR3 sequence reads: CASSKEGVSNQPQHF. DNA of the CDR3: TGTGCCAGCAGCAAAGAGGGGGTAAGCAATCAGCCCCAGCATTTT. This chain connects TRBV21-1 to TRBJ1-5; the table's D call TRBD1 went unverified against the DNA. TRBV21-1 is flagged as a pseudogene. This CDR3 region has 15 residues.

This clone was observed a handful of times. This chain joins TRBV6-1 and TRBJ2-1; possibly TRBD2 for D (5 bases). With 5 bases removed from V and 4 bases from J, the gap between germline ends came to 15 bases. This CDR3 region has 15 residues. Per germline, CDR1 MNHNS and CDR2 SASEGT. The CDR3 reads CASSFRDSPYNEQFF. The CDR3 region has the DNA TGTGCCAGCAGTTTCCGGGATTCCCCTTACAATGAGCAGTTCTTC.

This clone has just a few counts. The chain employs TRBV29-1 and TRBJ2-3; 8 bases align to TRBD2. The CDR3 is 12 residues long. The V segment lost 8 bases and the J segment 4 bases; nucleotides outside the gene matches: 5. Germline CDR1 reads SQVTM; CDR2 reads ANQGSEA. CDR3 DNA: TGCAGCCTCGGACTAGCCGCAGATACGCAGTATTTT. Its protein product is CSLGLAADTQYF.

The gene calls are TRBV5-1 and TRBJ2-1, with D maybe TRBD2 (5 bases). The V gene lost 0 bases and the J gene lost 5 bases, with 6 bases spanning the gap. The CDR3 has 13 amino acids. Germline CDR1 reads SGHRS; CDR2 reads YFSETQ. CDR3 sequence: CASSLERNNEQFF. In DNA, the CDR3 is TGCGCCAGCAGCTTGGAGCGGAACAATGAGCAGTTCTTC.

The V and J genes are TRBV7-6 and TRBJ1-3, with 8 bases aligning to TRBD1. Germline V gene lookup returns CDR1 SGHVS and CDR2 FNYEAQ. The junction had 7 bases not matched to a gene; V was cut back by 2 bases and J by 4 bases. The CDR3 is 16 amino acids. The CDR3 DNA follows: TGTGCCAGCAGCTTAACAACAGGGGGTTCAGGAAACACCATATATTTT. It encodes CASSLTTGGSGNTIYF.

In nucleotides, the CDR3 is TGTGCCAGCAGTTCCAGGGGACAGATTAACTATGGCTACACCTTC. Translated, it gives CASSSRGQINYGYTF. V is TRBV27 and J is TRBJ1-2; 7 bases fit TRBD1. Germline values: CDR1 MNHEY, CDR2 SMNVEV (reference sequence). V shed 4 bases, J shed 1 base, and the junction held 6 bases outside the gene matches. The CDR3 covers 15 residues.

The V call is TRBV18, the J call TRBJ2-3; D remains ambiguous. The germline V gene encodes CDR1 KGHSH and CDR2 LQKENI. This CDR3 has 13 residues. V was shortened by 0 bases and J by 6 bases, with 7 bases between the two germline ends. The CDR3 DNA follows: TGTGCCAGCTCACCACCGCCGGGTGATACGCAGTATTTT. Encoded protein: CASSPPPGDTQYF.